This T cell receptor (beta chain) emerged from a study of blood T cell repertoires in COVID-19. Study information: T cells, B-cell-depleted T cells, or PBMCs supplied cDNA or gDNA.

Under the authors' procedure: Estimates of nucleated cell counts were drawn from the amplification of reference gene primers. Clones were read by immunoSEQ multiplex PCR, and TCRdb kept only the in-frame ones, dropping some. V and J calls plus clone size are reproduced from that table; the DNA served to infer D and trimming. The data contain roughly 250,000 clones, roughly 80% of them seen just once; the ten biggest clones take up under 5.5%. This CDR3 region has 15 residues. Germline-derived CDR1 and CDR2 are SGHRS and YFSETQ. The V end lost 0 bases, the J end lost 2 bases, and 8 bases lay between the germline ends.

The gene calls are TRBV5-1 and TRBJ2-2; the D is unclear. Input material: peripheral blood. The sequence came from a woman older than 75 with active or convalescent COVID-19. The CDR3 here is CASSLVATNTGELFF. The CDR3 bases are TGCGCCAGCAGCTTGGTAGCAACCAACACCGGGGAGCTGTTTTTT.